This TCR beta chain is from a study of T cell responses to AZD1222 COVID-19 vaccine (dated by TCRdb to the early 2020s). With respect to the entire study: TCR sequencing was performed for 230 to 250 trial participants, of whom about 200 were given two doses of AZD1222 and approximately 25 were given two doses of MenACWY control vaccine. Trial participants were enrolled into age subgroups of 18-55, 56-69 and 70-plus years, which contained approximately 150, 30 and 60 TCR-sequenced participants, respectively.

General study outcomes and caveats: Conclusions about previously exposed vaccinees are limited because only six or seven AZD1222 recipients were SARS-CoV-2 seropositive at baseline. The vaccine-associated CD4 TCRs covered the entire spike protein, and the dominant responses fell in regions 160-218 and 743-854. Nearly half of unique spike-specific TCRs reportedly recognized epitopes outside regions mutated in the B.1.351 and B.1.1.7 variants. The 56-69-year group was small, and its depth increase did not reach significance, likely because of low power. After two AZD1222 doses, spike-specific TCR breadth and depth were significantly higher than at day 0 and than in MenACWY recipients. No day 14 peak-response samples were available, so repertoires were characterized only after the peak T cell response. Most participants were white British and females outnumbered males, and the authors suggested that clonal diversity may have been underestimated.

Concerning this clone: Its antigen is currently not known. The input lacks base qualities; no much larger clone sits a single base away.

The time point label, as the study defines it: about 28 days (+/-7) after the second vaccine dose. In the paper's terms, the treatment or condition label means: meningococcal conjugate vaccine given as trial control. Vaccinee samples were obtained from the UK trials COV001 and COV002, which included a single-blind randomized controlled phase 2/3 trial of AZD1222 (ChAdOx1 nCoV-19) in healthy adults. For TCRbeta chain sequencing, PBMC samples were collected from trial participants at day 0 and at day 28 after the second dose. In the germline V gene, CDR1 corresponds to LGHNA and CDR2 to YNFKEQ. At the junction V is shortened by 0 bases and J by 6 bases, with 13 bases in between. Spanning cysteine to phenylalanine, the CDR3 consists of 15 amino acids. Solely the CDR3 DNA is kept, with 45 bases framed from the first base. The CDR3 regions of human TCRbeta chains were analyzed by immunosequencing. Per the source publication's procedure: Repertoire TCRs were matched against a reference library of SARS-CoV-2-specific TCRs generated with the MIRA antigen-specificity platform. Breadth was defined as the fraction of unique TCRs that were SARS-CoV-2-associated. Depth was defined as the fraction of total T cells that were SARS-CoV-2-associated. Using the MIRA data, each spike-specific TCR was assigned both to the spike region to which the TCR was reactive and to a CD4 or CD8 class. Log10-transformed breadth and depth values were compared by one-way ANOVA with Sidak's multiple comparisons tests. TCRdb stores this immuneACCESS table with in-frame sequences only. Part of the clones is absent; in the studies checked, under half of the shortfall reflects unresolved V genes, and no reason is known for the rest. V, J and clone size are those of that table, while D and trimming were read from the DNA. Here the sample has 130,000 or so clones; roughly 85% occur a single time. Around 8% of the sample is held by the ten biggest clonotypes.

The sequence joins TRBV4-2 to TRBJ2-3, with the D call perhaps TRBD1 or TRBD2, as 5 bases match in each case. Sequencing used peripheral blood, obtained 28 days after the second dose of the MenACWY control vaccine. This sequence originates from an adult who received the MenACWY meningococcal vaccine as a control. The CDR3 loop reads CASSQDGAGRDTQYF. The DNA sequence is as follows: TGTGCCAGCAGCCAAGACGGGGCAGGGCGTGATACGCAGTATTTT.